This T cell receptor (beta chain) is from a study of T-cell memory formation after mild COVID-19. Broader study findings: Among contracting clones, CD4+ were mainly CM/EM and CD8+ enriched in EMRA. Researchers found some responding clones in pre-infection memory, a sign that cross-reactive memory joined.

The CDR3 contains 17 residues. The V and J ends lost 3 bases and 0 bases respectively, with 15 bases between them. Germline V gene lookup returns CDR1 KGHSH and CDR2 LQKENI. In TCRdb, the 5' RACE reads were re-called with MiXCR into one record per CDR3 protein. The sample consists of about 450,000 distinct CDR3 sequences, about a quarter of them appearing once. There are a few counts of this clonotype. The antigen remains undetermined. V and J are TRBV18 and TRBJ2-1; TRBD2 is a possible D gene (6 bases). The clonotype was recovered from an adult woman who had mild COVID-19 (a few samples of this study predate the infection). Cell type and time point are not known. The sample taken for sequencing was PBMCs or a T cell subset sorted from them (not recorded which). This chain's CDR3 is CASSPPGLSYSYNEQFF. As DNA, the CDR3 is TGTGCCAGCTCACCCCCGGGACTCTCGTACTCCTACAATGAGCAGTTCTTC. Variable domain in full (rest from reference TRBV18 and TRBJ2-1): NAGVMQNPRHLVRRRGQEARLRCSPMKGHSHVYWYRQLPEEGLKFMVYLQKENIIDESGMPKERFSAEFPKEGPSILRIQQVVRGDSAAYFCASSPPGLSYSYNEQFFGPGTRLTVL.